This T cell receptor (beta chain) was obtained from a study of cytomegalovirus exposure and HLA in healthy donors. For this clone: Its target is unknown.

General study findings and limits: Earlier findings revealed that most TCR beta V segments proved productive either about 87% or about 30% of the time.

Vbeta (60) and Jbeta (13) primers were used in the PCR. Libraries were prepared by immunoSEQ multiplex PCR; TCRdb keeps only in-frame clonotypes and omits some of them. Among 70,000 to 100,000 clones listed, roughly 69% were seen once. This CDR3 comprises 17 residues. Germline V gene data show CDR1 as MGHRA and CDR2 as YSYEKL. Trimming at V came to 1 base and at J to 1 base, leaving 6 bases not matched to a gene. The gene calls are TRBV4-1 and TRBJ2-3; 9 positions agree with TRBD2. The sequenced sample consisted of PBMCs. The clonotype originates from a woman in her forties or fifties in good health and CMV-seropositive. CDR3 in DNA: TGCGCCAGCAGCCAAGTCCAGGGCGGGGGGGGCACAGATACGCAGTATTTT. Its protein is CASSQVQGGGGTDTQYF.